This entry lists 7 T cell receptor beta chains sequenced from one sample in a study of Tregs in tolerant kidney transplant recipients. The assay was immunoSEQ multiplex PCR, and TCRdb's table has in-frame clones only and misses some. The sample gives roughly 120,000 clones, roughly nine tenths of which show up once; around 0.6% is in the top ten. The sample was CD4+ T cells from blood. The source is a human donor in good health.

This chain links TRBV6-5 with TRBJ2-3, with D hard to call. The CDR3 covers 14 residues. V shed 0 bases and J shed 1 base, with 5 bases lying between them. Germline V lookup: CDR1 MNHEY, CDR2 SVGAGI. CDR3 sequence: CASSYSEGTDTQYF. CDR3 nucleotide sequence: TGTGCCAGCAGTTACTCGGAAGGCACAGATACGCAGTATTTT.

This rearrangement joins TRBV5-1 to TRBJ2-7; 10 nucleotides agree with TRBD1. The CDR3 spans 17 residues. From germline, CDR1 is SGHRS and CDR2 YFSETQ. J lost 7 bases, V lost 0 bases, and 13 bases had no gene match. CDR3: CASSLEPWGQGTWEQYF. As DNA, the CDR3 is TGCGCCAGCAGCTTGGAGCCCTGGGGACAGGGGACTTGGGAGCAGTACTTC.

This rearrangement joins TRBV11-2 to TRBJ1-2, with D uncertain. Trimming took 4 bases from V and 4 from J, leaving 10 bases between them. Germline V gene lookup returns CDR1 SGHAT and CDR2 FQNNGV. The CDR3 is made up of 13 amino acids. The CDR3 sequence is CASSYGVTYGYTF. In DNA, the CDR3 is TGTGCCAGCAGCTATGGGGTTACCTATGGCTACACCTTC.

V usage is TRBV7-2 and J usage is TRBJ1-1, with D maybe TRBD1 (6 bases). V was shortened by 5 bases and J by 5 bases, with 15 bases between the two germline ends. Germline loops: CDR1 SGHTA, CDR2 FQGNSA. This CDR3 spans 14 amino acids. The CDR3 is CASSRTARGTEAFF. The CDR3 bases are TGTGCCAGCAGCCGGACAGCCCGGGGTACTGAAGCTTTCTTT.

The gene calls are TRBV19 and TRBJ1-4; D possibly corresponds to TRBD1 (5 bases). The length of the CDR3 is 14 residues. From germline, CDR1 is LNHDA and CDR2 SQIVND (reference sequence). V lost 5 bases, J lost 5 bases, and 12 bases lay in between. CDR3 bases: TGTGCCAGTAGTGCGTCGGGACGGAATGAAAAACTGTTTTTT. Protein sequence: CASSASGRNEKLFF.

The rearrangement links TRBV19 to TRBJ2-1, with TRBD1 identical over 7 bases. The CDR3 is 13 amino acids. Per germline, CDR1 LNHDA and CDR2 SQIVND (reference sequence). With V trimmed by 6 bases and J by 9 bases, 8 bases remained unmatched. The CDR3 protein is CASRKTGLGEQFF. CDR3 bases: TGTGCCAGTAGAAAGACAGGGCTGGGTGAGCAGTTCTTC.

The chain combines TRBV9 with TRBJ1-1; 7 nucleotides match TRBD1. Germline CDR1 SGDLS, CDR2 YYNGEE. J was trimmed by 5 bases and V by 2 bases; bases with no gene match: 9. The CDR3 consists of 15 residues. CDR3 DNA: TGTGCCAGCAGCGTGGATTCAGGGGGGAGGACTGAAGCTTTCTTT. Protein: CASSVDSGGRTEAFF.